Given below is one T cell receptor (beta chain) in context. TCRdb keeps only in-frame clones here, not all; method: immunoSEQ multiplex PCR. The table lists some 150,000 clones, 93% of them singletons. This specimen belongs to a study of control samples from healthy donors and cancer patients. Sequenced input: blood. The sequence came from a woman aged 60-75 years in good health.

The CDR3 bases are TGTGCCACCACGGGAGAGAGCGGGGGCGGGGTAGTCAGCGGGGAGCTGTTTTTT. It is translated as CATTGESGGGVVSGELFF. The J gene is TRBJ2-2, the V gene TRBV12-1; TRBD2 was called by the table and not checked on the DNA. TRBV12-1 is a listed pseudogene. This CDR3 contains 18 residues.